The 26 T cell receptor beta chains presented below share a single source sample, sequenced in a study of T cells in Graves' hyperthyroidism and ophthalmopathy. RNA transcripts yielded amplified TCR beta CDR3 regions. RT-PCR in the first round (using the HTBI primer set) targeted the TCR CDR3. Each CDR3 protein gets one entry after TCRdb re-called the multiplex PCR reads with MiXCR. The profile shows under 650,000 distinct CDR3 sequences, around 16% of them singletons. Specimen: blood. These receptors were collected from a woman aged 25-40 years with Graves' hyperthyroidism.

A word on this clonotype: A read error is possible here, since a much larger clone lies one base away. This chain uses TRBV6-5 with TRBJ2-1; the match to TRBD1 covers 8 bases. The CDR3 sequence is 17 residues long. The germline CDR1 and CDR2 sequences are MNHEY and SVGAGI. CDR3 bases: TGTGCCAGCAATTACTCGAACGCGGGACAGGTCTACAATGAGCAGTTCTTC. Encoded protein: CASNYSNAGQVYNEQFF.

The rearrangement uses TRBV5-6 and TRBJ1-1; 8 bases match TRBD1. J was trimmed by 3 bases and V by 4 bases; bases with no gene match: 2. Germline V CDR1 and CDR2: SGHDT, YYEEEE. The CDR3 spans 13 residues. DNA for the CDR3: TGTGCCAGCAGCGTGGACAGGGACACTGAAGCTTTCTTT. The encoded protein is CASSVDRDTEAFF. Based on the CDR3 plus reference TRBV5-6 and TRBJ1-1, the full variable domain is DAGVTQSPTHLIKTRGQQVTLRCSPKSGHDTVSWYQQALGQGPQFIFQYYEEEERQRGNFPDRFSGHQFPNYSSELNVNALLLGDSALYLCASSVDRDTEAFFGQGTRLTVV.

This clonotype has ten or more counts. V usage is TRBV7-3 and J usage is TRBJ2-2; D is perhaps TRBD1 (5 bases). Per germline, CDR1 SGHTA and CDR2 FQGTGA. The ends were cut back, 2 bases at V and 5 bases at J, with 12 bases in the middle. The CDR3 contains 15 residues. CDR3 protein: CASSLVRQTTGELFF. CDR3 sequence (DNA): TGTGCCAGCAGCTTAGTGAGACAGACTACCGGGGAGCTGTTTTTT.

DNA for the CDR3: TGTGCCAGCAGTCGCAACAGGGGGACGAACACCGGGGAGCTGTTTTTT. It encodes CASSRNRGTNTGELFF. The chain uses TRBV6-8 and TRBJ2-2, with 8 bases matching TRBD1. V gave up 5 bases and J gave up 0 bases; unmatched junction bases: 5. Germline CDR1 is MNHGY and CDR2 is SAAAGT. The CDR3 sequence is 16 residues long.

Ten or more counts support this clonotype. The chain couples TRBV29-1 to TRBJ2-7; D may match TRBD1 or TRBD2 (5 bases each). The V gene lost 7 bases and the J gene lost 1 base, with 17 bases spanning the gap. CDR1 is SQVTM and CDR2 is ANQGSEA in the germline V gene. The CDR3 consists of 14 residues. The CDR3 is CSAPGPGPSYEQYF. The CDR3 coding sequence is TGCAGCGCCCCGGGCCCGGGACCTTCCTACGAGCAGTACTTC.

The J gene is TRBJ1-2, the V gene TRBV28, with D perhaps matching TRBD1 (5 bases). The CDR3 loop spans 15 amino acids. Germline V lookup: CDR1 MDHEN, CDR2 SYDVKM. Trimming shortened V by 6 bases and J by 4 bases, and 18 bases separated the two germline ends. Here the CDR3 reads CASSPQAGSSYGYTF. CDR3 DNA: TGTGCCAGCAGCCCTCAGGCAGGGTCCAGCTATGGCTACACCTTC.

Of note for this clonotype: Just one base apart from a much larger clone, this may be a read error. J is TRBJ2-1 and V is TRBV6-2 or TRBV6-3; D perhaps matches TRBD2 (6 bases). This CDR3 is 15 amino acids long. Germline lookup yields CDR1 MNHEY and CDR2 SVGEGT. The CDR3 region is CACSYSMEGSNEQFF. The CDR3 bases are TGTGCCTGCAGTTACTCGATGGAGGGGTCGAATGAGCAGTTCTTC.

This clonotype occurred a few times. The J gene is TRBJ2-2, the V gene TRBV15; D possibly corresponds to TRBD1 (5 bases). This CDR3 has 16 amino acids. Deletions cut 5 bases from V and 5 bases from J, with 18 bases between. CDR1 and CDR2 from the germline V gene are LNHNV and YYDKDF (reference sequence). CDR3 DNA sequence: TGTGCCACCAGCGAAGGCAGGGTGCTTTCGACCGGGGAGCTGTTTTTT. Its protein product is CATSEGRVLSTGELFF.

The chain recombines TRBV24-1 with TRBJ2-7; 9 nucleotides align to TRBD1. J gave up 6 bases and V 3 bases, and 5 bases lay outside the gene matches. CDR3 length equals 14 residues. From germline, CDR1 is KGHDR and CDR2 SFDVKD. DNA of the CDR3: TGTGCCACCAGTGATCCCGGGACAGGGCGCGAGCAGTACTTC. This sequence encodes CATSDPGTGREQYF.

The CDR3 DNA is TGTGCCAGAGGACAGGGGGCAGGTGGGGCCAACGTCCTGACTTTC. This sequence encodes CARGQGAGGANVLTF. The rearrangement links TRBV6-1 to TRBJ2-6; 11 bases are shared with TRBD1. The J segment lost 3 bases and the V segment lost 9 bases, leaving 4 bases of the junction unmatched. The CDR3 loop spans 15 amino acids. The germline gives CDR1 MNHNS, CDR2 SASEGT.

The rearrangement joins TRBV12-5 to TRBJ1-5; 7 bases map to TRBD1. Germline CDR1 and CDR2: LGHNT and FRNRAP. This CDR3 spans 13 amino acids. With V trimmed by 5 bases and J by 5 bases, 3 bases remained unmatched. CDR3 region: CASGDRADQPQHF. CDR3 nucleotide sequence: TGTGCTAGTGGTGACAGGGCGGATCAGCCCCAGCATTTT.

The chain has TRBV27 and TRBJ2-1; D is unclear. The ends were cut back, 2 bases at V and 8 bases at J, with 16 bases in the middle. This CDR3 is built from 15 residues. Germline V gene data show CDR1 as MNHEY and CDR2 as SMNVEV (reference sequence). The CDR3 sequence: CASSLEGTAWDEQFF. The CDR3 DNA follows: TGTGCCAGCAGTTTAGAAGGTACAGCCTGGGATGAGCAGTTCTTC.

This clonotype has at least ten counts. CDR3 sequence reads: CASRARDGRTYEQYF. CDR3 DNA sequence: TGTGCCAGCAGGGCCCGGGACGGAAGAACCTACGAGCAGTACTTC. This rearrangement joins TRBV2 to TRBJ2-7; possibly TRBD1 or TRBD2 for D (5 bases each). V was cut by 6 bases and J by 2 bases, with 17 bases left in between. CDR3 length: 15 amino acids. CDR1 and CDR2 from the germline V gene are SNHLY and FYNNEI.

V usage is TRBV2 and J usage is TRBJ2-3, with D perhaps TRBD1 (5 bases). The V gene's germline CDR1 is SNHLY and CDR2 FYNNEI. Deletions cut 6 bases from V and 3 bases from J, with 13 bases between. This CDR3 is 14 amino acids long. Here the CDR3 reads CASRAGLETDTQYF. The CDR3 DNA reads TGTGCCAGCAGAGCAGGGTTGGAGACAGATACGCAGTATTTT.

This clonotype was found once. The V and J genes are TRBV18 and TRBJ1-3; 8 positions match TRBD1. The CDR3 is 17 residues long. Germline CDR1 KGHSH, CDR2 LQKENI. V lost 3 bases to trimming and J lost 0 bases; unmatched junction nucleotides: 7. CDR3 coding DNA: TGTGCCAGCTCACCCGGACAGGGCGCGGTCTCTGGAAACACCATATATTTT. Translation: CASSPGQGAVSGNTIYF.

This clonotype was observed many times. Here the CDR3 reads CASSLTGSYTEAFF. The CDR3 DNA sequence: TGCGCCAGCAGCTTGACGGGAAGCTATACTGAAGCTTTCTTT. V is TRBV5-1 and J is TRBJ1-1; D gene ambiguous. The CDR3 is 14 amino acids. V was pared by 1 base and J by 5 bases, with 12 bases between. Per germline, CDR1 SGHRS and CDR2 YFSETQ.

This clonotype was recorded many times. The chain has TRBV5-1 and TRBJ1-1; TRBD1 matches 7 bases. V trimming: 2 bases; J trimming: 8 bases; junction bases outside the gene matches: 6. This CDR3 is built from 13 residues. CDR1 and CDR2 from the germline V gene are SGHRS and YFSETQ. Here the CDR3 reads CASSFRTGVEAFF. DNA of the CDR3: TGCGCCAGCAGCTTCCGGACAGGAGTCGAAGCTTTCTTT.

This clonotype was counted at least ten times. This chain uses TRBV13 with TRBJ1-5; D gene unclear. The V and J ends lost 4 bases and 0 bases respectively, with 7 bases between them. This CDR3 has 14 residues. The germline gives CDR1 PRHDT, CDR2 FYEKMQ (reference sequence). For the CDR3, the DNA is TGTGCCAGCAGCTCCGGGGATAGCAATCAGCCCCAGCATTTT. Amino acid sequence: CASSSGDSNQPQHF.

There are a few counts of this clonotype. One junction end does not reproduce the germline sequence, and a read error may be involved. The chain carries TRBV12-3 or TRBV12-4 and TRBJ2-5, with 10 bases aligning to TRBD1. The CDR3 extends over 19 amino acids. CDR3 loop: CAGSLKMTPGQGPQETQYF. The CDR3 DNA is TGTGCCGGCAGTTTAAAGATGACACCGGGACAGGGGCCCCAAGAGACCCAGTACTTC.

This clonotype was counted ten times or more. The chain carries TRBV11-3 and TRBJ2-1, with 8 positions matching TRBD2. V lost 0 bases, J lost 5 bases, and 3 bases stayed unmatched. Germline CDR1 and CDR2: SGHNT and YENEEA. This CDR3 has 15 amino acids. The chain's CDR3 is CASSLERGRHNEQFF. The DNA for the CDR3 is TGTGCCAGCAGCTTAGAGCGCGGGAGGCACAATGAGCAGTTCTTC.

In its sample, this clonotype was seen a few times. CDR3 sequence reads: CASSVKTGDGYTF. DNA of the CDR3: TGTGCCAGCAGCGTCAAGACAGGCGATGGCTACACCTTC. The V gene is TRBV9, the J gene TRBJ1-2; perhaps TRBD1 as D (6 bases). V was trimmed by 2 bases and J by 6 bases, leaving 11 bases between them. There are 13 residues in the CDR3. Germline CDR1 SGDLS, CDR2 YYNGEE.

This clonotype was detected many times. The V call is TRBV7-2, the J call TRBJ2-1, with D perhaps TRBD2 (6 bases). CDR1 and CDR2 (germline): SGHTA, FQGNSA. CDR3 length equals 12 residues. V was shortened by 4 bases and J by 7 bases, with 8 bases between the two germline ends. The CDR3 DNA follows: TGTGCCAGCAGCTCCGCGGGGAATGAGCAGTTCTTC. Translating it yields CASSSAGNEQFF.

This clonotype was seen at least ten times. The chain carries TRBV2 and TRBJ1-1, with TRBD1 identical over 7 bases. The V and J ends lost 6 bases and 8 bases, in that order; junction bases with no gene match: 3. Germline V gene sequence: CDR1 SNHLY, CDR2 FYNNEI. This CDR3 region has 11 residues. CDR3: CASRDRSEAFF. CDR3 in DNA: TGTGCCAGCAGGGACAGGTCCGAAGCTTTCTTT.

The V call is TRBV11-2, the J call TRBJ1-2; TRBD1 might be the D (6 bases). The CDR3 is made up of 15 amino acids. CDR1 and CDR2 (germline): SGHAT, FQNNGV. V shed 6 bases and J shed 6 bases, with 20 bases lying between them. In nucleotides, the CDR3 is TGTGCCAGCAGTCCCATAGCGGGGGCTTTCCATGGCTACACCTTC. Encoded protein: CASSPIAGAFHGYTF.

Regarding this clonotype: Mismatch with germline at one junction end may stem from a read error. V and J are TRBV18 and TRBJ2-2; D possibly corresponds to TRBD1 (6 bases). CDR3 size: 15 residues. Germline lookup yields CDR1 KGHSH and CDR2 LQKENI. Here the CDR3 DNA reads TGTGCCAGCTCACCAACGGGACAACGCACCGGGGAGCTGCTTTTT. This sequence encodes CASSPTGQRTGELLF.

This clonotype was observed many times. Written as DNA, the CDR3 is TGTGCCAGCTCACCCGGGACAGACATCTATGGCTACACCTTC. This translates into CASSPGTDIYGYTF. The chain couples TRBV18 to TRBJ1-2, with 7 bases aligning to TRBD1. CDR1 KGHSH and CDR2 LQKENI come from the germline V gene. This CDR3 contains 14 residues. V dropped 3 bases and J dropped 4; count of bases not matched to a gene: 5.